This T cell receptor (beta chain) was captured by sequencing in a study of quantifying T cell responses using KT2 cells. Study background: RNA was reverse transcribed with TCR alpha and beta constant-region primers. Under optimum conditions, T4 ligation efficiency was estimated at more than 8%.

This clonotype was picked up many times. CDR3 length: 12 residues. Trimming removed 3 bases from V and 9 bases from J, with 10 bases in between. Germline assignment: CDR1 KGHDR and CDR2 SFDVKD. The sample is PBMC spiked with counted cells of clone KT2. Different KT2-to-PBMC ratios were created with a constant PBMC count. The cDNA 3' end received a ligated oligonucleotide with a UMI. The first PCR ran around 4 cycles with an equimolar RC1.1 and RC1.2 beta primer mix. TCR alpha and beta chains were handled separately starting at the second PCR. Each CDR3 protein gets one entry after TCRdb re-called the UMI-ligation and nested PCR reads with MiXCR. The sample shows around 56,000 distinct CDR3 sequences, over 9% of them seen only once.

This chain links TRBV24-1 with TRBJ2-5; the D is unclear. Specimen: PBMCs spiked with cells of the T cell clone KT2. This receptor was taken from a human donor. Here the CDR3 reads CATSDSYEAQYF. For the CDR3, the DNA is TGTGCCACCAGTGATAGTTATGAAGCCCAGTACTTC.